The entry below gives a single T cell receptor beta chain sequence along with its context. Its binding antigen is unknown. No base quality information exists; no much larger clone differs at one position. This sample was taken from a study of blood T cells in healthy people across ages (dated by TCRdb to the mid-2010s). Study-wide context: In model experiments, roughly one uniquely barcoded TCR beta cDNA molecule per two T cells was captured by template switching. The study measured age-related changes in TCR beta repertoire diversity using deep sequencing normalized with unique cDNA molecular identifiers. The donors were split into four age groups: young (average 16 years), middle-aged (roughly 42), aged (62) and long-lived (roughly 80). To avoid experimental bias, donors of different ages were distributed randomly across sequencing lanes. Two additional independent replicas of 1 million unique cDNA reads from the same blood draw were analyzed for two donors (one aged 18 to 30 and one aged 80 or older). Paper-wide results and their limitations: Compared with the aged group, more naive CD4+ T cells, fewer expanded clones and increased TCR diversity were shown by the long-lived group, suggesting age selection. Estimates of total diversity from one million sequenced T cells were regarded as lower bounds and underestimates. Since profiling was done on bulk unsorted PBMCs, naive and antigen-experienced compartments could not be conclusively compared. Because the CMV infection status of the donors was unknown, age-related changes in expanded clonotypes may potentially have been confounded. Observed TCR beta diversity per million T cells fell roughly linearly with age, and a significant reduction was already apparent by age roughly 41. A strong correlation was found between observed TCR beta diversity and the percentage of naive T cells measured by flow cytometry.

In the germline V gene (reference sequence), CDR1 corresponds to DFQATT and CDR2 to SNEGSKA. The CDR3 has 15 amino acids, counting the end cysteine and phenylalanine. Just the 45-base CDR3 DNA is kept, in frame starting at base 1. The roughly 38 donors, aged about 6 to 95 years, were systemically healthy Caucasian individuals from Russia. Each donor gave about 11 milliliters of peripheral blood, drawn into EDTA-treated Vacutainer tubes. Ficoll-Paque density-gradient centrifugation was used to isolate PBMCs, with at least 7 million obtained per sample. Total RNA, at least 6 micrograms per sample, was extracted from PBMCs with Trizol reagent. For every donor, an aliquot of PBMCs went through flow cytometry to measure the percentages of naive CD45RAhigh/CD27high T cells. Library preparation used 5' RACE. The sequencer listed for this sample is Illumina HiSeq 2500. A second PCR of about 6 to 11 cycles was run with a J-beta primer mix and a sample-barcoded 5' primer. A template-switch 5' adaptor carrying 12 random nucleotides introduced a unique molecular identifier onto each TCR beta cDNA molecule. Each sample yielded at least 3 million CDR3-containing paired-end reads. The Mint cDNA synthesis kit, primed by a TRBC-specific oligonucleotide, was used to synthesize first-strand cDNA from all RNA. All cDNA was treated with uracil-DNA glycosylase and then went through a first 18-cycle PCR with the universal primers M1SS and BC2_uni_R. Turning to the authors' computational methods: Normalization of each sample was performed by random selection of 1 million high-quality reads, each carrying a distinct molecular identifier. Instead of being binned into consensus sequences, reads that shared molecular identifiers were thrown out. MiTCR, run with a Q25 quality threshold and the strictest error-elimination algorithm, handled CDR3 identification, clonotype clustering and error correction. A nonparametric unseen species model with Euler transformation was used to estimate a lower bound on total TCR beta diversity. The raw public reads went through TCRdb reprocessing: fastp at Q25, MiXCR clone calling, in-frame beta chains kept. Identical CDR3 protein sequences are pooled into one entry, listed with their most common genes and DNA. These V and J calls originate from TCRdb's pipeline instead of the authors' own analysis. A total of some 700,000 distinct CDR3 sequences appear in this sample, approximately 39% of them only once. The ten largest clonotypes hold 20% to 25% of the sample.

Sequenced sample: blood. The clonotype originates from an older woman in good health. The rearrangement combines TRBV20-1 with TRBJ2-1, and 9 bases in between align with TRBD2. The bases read TGCAGCGTGAGAAACCAAGGGACTAGCTTTTTTGAGCAGTTCTTC. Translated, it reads CSVRNQGTSFFEQFF.